The T cell receptor beta chain described here comes from a study of T-cell reconstitution after alpha-beta-depleted transplantation in children (dated by TCRdb to 2016 to 2017). Context from the whole study: Using TCR repertoire profiling, the study followed T-cell immune reconstitution in a quantitative way in children after TCRalphabeta/CD19-depleted allogeneic hematopoietic cell transplantation.

Receptors were amplified or captured by PCR. TCRdb shows the sequencer as Illumina HiSeq 2500. TCR libraries were prepared with molecular barcoding, using unique molecular identifiers to normalize TCRbeta repertoire quantification. In TCRdb, the public reads were trimmed at Q25 with fastp and aligned with MiXCR, with productive beta chains retained. Rows are unified per CDR3 protein, each entry keeping the most common DNA and genes. This sample lists roughly 590,000 distinct CDR3 sequences; 16% were detected once. The top ten hold about 1.1% of the sample. Reading from cysteine to phenylalanine, the CDR3 counts 15 amino acids. This entry keeps only the CDR3 DNA: 45 bases, framed from base 1. Trimming removed 0 bases from V and 0 bases from J, leaving 6 bases between the germline ends. The germline V gene (reference sequence) supplies CDR1 DFQATT and CDR2 SNEGSKA. This clonotype was seen at least ten times. Its cognate antigen has yet to be identified. No much larger clone exists at a distance of one base, and base qualities are not known.

This clonotype originated in a human donor who donated a stem cell graft to a child with acute myeloid leukemia. The receptor chain draws on TRBV20-1 and TRBJ1-6; too little of a D gene remains to name it. Specimen: PBMCs from the stem cell graft donor, collected from the stem cell graft. The CDR3: CSARESNSYNSPLHF. The DNA reads as follows: TGCAGTGCTAGAGAATCCAACTCCTATAATTCACCCCTCCACTTT.